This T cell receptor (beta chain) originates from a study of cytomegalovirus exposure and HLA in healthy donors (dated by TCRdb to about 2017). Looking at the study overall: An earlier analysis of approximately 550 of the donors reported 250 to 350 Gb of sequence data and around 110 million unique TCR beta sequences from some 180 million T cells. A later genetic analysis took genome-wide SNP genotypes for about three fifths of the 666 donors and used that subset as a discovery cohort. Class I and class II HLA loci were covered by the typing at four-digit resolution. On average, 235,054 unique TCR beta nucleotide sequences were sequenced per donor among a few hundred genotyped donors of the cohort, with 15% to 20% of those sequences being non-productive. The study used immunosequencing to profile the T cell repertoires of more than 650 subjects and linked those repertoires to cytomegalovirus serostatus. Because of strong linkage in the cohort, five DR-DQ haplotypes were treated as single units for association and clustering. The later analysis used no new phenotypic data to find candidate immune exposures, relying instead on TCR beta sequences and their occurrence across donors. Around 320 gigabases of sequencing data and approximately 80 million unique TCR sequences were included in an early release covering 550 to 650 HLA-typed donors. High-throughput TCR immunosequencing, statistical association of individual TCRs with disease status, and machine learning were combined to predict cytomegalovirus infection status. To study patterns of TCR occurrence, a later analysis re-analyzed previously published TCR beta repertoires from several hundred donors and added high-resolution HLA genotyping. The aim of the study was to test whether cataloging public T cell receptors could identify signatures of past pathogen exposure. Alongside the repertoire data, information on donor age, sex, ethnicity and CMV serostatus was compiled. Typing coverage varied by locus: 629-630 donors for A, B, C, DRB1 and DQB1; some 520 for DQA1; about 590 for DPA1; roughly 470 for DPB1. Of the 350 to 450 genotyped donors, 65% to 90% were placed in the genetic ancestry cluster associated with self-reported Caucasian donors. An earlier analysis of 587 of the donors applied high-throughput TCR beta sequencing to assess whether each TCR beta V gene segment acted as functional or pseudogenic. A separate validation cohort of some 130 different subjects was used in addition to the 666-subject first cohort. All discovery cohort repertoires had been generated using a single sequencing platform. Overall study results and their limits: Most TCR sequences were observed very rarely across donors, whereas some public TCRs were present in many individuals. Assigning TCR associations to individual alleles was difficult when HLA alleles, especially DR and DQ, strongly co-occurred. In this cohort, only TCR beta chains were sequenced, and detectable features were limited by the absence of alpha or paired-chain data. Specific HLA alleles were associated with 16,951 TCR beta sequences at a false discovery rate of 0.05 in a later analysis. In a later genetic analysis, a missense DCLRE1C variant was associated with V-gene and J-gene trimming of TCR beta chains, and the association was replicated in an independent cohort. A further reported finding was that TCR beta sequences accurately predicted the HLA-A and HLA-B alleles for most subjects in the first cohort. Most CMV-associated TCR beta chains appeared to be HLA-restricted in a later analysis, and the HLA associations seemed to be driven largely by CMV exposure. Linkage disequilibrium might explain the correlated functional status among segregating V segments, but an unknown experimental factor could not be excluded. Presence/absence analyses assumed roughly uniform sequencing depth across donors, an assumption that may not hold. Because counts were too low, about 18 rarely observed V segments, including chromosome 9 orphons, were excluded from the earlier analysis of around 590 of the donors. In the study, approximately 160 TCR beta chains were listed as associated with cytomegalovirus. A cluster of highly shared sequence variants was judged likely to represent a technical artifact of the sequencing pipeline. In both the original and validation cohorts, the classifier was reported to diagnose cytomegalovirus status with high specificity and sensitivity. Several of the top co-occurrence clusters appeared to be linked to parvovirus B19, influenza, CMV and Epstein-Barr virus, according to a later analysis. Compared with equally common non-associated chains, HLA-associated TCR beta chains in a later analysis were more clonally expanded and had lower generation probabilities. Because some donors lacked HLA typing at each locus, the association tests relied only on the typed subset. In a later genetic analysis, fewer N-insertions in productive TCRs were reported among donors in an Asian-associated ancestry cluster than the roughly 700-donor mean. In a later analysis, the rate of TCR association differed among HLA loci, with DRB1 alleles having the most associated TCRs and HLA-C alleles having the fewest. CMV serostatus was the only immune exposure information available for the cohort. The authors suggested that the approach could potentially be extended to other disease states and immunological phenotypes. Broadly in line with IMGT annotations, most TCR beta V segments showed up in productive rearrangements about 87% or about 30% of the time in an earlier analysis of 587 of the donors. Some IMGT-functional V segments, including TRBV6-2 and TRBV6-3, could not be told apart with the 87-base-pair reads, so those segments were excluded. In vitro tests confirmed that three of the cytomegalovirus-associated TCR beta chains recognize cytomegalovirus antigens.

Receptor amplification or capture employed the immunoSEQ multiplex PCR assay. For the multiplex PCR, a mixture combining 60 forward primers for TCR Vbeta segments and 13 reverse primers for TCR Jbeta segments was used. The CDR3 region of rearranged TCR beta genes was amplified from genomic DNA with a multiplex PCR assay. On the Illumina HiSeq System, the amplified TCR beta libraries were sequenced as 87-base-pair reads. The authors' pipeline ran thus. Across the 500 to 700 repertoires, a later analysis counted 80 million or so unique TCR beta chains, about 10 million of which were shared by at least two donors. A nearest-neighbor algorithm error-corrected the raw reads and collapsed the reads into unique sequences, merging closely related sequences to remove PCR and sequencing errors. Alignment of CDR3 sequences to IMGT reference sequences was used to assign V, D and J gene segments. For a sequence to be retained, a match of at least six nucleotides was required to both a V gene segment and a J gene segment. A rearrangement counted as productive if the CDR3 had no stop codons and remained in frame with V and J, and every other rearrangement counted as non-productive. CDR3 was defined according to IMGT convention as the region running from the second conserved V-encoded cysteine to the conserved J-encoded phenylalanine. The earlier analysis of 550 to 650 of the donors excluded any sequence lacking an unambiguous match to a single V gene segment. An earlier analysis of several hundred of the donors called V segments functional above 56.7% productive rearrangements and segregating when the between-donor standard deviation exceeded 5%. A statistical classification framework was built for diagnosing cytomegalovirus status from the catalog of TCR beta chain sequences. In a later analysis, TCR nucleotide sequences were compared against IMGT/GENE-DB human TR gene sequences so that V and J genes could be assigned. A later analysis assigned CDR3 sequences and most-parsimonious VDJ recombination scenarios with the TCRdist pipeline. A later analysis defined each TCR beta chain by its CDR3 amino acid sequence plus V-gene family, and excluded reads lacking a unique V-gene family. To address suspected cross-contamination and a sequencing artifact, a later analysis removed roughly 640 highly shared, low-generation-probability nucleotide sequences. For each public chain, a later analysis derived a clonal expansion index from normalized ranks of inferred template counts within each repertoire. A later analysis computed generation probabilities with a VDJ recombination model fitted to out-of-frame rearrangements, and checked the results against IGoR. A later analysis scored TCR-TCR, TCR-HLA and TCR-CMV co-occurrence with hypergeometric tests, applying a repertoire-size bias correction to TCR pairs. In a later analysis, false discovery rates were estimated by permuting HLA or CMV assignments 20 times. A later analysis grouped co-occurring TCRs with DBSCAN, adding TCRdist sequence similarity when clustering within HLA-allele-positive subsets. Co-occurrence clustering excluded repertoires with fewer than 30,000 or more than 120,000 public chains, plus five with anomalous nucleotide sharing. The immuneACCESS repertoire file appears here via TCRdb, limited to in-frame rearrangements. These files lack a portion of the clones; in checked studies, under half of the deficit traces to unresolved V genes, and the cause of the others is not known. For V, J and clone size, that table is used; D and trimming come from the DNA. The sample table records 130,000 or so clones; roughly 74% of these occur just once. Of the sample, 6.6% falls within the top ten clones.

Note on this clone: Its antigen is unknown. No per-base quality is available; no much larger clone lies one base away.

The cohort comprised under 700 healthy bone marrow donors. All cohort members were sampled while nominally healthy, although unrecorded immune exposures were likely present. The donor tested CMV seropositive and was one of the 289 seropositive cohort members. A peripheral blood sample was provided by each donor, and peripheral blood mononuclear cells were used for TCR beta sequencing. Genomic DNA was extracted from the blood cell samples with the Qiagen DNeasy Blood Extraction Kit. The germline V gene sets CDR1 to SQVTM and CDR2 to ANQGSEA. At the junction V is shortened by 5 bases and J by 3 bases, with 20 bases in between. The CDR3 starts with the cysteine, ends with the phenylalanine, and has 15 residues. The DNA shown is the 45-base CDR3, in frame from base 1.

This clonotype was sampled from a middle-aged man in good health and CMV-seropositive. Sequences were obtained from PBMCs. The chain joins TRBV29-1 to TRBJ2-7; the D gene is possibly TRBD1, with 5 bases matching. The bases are TGCAGCGTTACTGGACGGTCCACTACAGGCTACGAGCAGTACTTC. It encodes CSVTGRSTTGYEQYF.